The clone carrying this TCR beta chain has a single count. Its specificity is unknown. The data were taken from a study of a mutant IDH1 vaccine in newly diagnosed glioma. Study background: First vaccine doses came 4-6 weeks after radiotherapy alone, or with temozolomide cycles. Before enrollment, the patients had been treated with radiotherapy alone, temozolomide alone, or both together. Most of them had received both.

Time point here: week 47, end of study. Doses comprised 300 ug of mutant IDH1 20-mer peptide each, plus topical imiquimod. At weeks 1, 3, 5, 7, 11, 15, 19 and 23, patients received a vaccination, eight in all. CDR1 is MNHNS, CDR2 SASEGT, per germline. CDR3 length equals 14 residues. V lost 5 bases to trimming and J lost 0 bases, with 11 bases between them. Sequencing was performed with immunoSEQ multiplex PCR; in TCRdb, only in-frame clones are kept and a portion is missing. Among about 34,000 clones listed, more than 75% were seen once. The material was PBMCs, obtained from a glioma patient whose treatment included an IDH1 peptide vaccine. This receptor was taken from a woman aged 25-40 years with glioma. This sequence joins TRBV6-1 and TRBJ2-7; D unresolved. CDR3 loop: CASSTIGPSYEQYF. The CDR3, as DNA: TGTGCCAGCAGTACGATAGGTCCCTCCTACGAGCAGTACTTC.